These T cell receptor beta chains were read from a single sample in a study of blood T cells in healthy people across ages. TCRdb reanalysed the 5' RACE reads using MiXCR and keeps one entry per CDR3 protein. The repertoire has over 600,000 distinct CDR3 sequences, more than 35% of them found once; the top ten carry around 18%. Sequences were obtained from blood. These receptors all stem from an elderly man in good health. Both conserved end residues are part of each CDR3. Each record gives: D gene, J gene, clone size, V gene, CDR3 protein, CDR3 DNA. D genes are given only for firm matches. Part of the rows lack a size; the others show once, few, many or a class for expanded clones.

- TRBJ2-1 - TRBV20-1 CSASFGIRIDEQFF TGCAGTGCTAGTTTCGGGATAAGGATTGATGAGCAGTTCTTC
- TRBJ2-1 once TRBV7-9 CASSLALGRMAYNEQFF TGTGCCAGCAGCTTAGCGCTCGGACGGATGGCCTACAATGAGCAGTTCTTC
- TRBJ2-2 - TRBV30 CAWSSGYESSGELFF TGTGCCTGGAGTTCAGGATATGAATCTTCCGGGGAGCTGTTTTTT
- TRBJ2-5 - TRBV19 CASSINGEETQYF TGTGCCAGTAGTATAAACGGGGAGGAGACCCAGTACTTC
- TRBJ2-7 once TRBV20-1 CSARAAGRTYEQYF TGCAGTGCTAGAGCCGCAGGGAGGACCTACGAGCAGTACTTC
- TRBJ2-7 - TRBV4-2 CASSQDGSRSTYEQYF TGTGCCAGCAGCCAAGATGGCTCCAGATCTACCTACGAGCAGTACTTC
- TRBJ2-7 - TRBV6-5 CASSYSTTGKETRYF TGTGCCAGCAGTTACTCGACGACGGGGAAAGAGACCCGGTACTTC
TRBD2 TRBJ2-3 many TRBV7-2 CASSPRLAGGSDTQYF TGTGCCAGCAGCCCAAGGCTAGCGGGAGGGTCAGATACGCAGTATTTT
TRBD2 TRBJ2-7 - TRBV7-2 CASSYLAGALNNEQYF TGTGCCAGCAGTTATCTAGCGGGAGCTCTAAACAATGAGCAGTACTTC
- TRBJ2-2 - TRBV14 CAGSPRDGYTGELFF TGTGCCGGCAGCCCACGGGACGGTTACACCGGGGAGCTGTTTTTT
- TRBJ2-1 - TRBV7-8 CASSWTVRVSYNEQFF TGTGCCAGCAGCTGGACAGTCAGGGTGTCGTATAATGAGCAGTTCTTC
- TRBJ2-5 once TRBV7-7 CASSPGTHQQYF TGTGCCAGCAGCCCAGGGACACACCAGCAGTACTTC
TRBD2 TRBJ2-7 - TRBV29-1 CSAGGGVARHYEQYF TGCAGCGCGGGGGGGGGCGTGGCGAGACACTACGAGCAGTACTTC
TRBD2 TRBJ2-1 few TRBV12-3/TRBV12-4 CASRLSGNHNEQFF TGTGCCAGCAGACTTAGCGGGAATCACAATGAGCAGTTCTTC
- TRBJ2-5 - TRBV15 CATSRERLVRQETQYF TGTGCCACCAGCAGAGAACGACTAGTCCGCCAAGAGACCCAGTACTTC
- TRBJ2-5 - TRBV4-3 CASSQALRGEQYF TGCGCCAGCAGCCAAGCCCTCCGGGGTGAGCAGTACTTC
TRBD2 TRBJ2-2 - TRBV19 CASSGRGRSGELFF TGTGCCAGTAGTGGGCGCGGGAGGTCCGGGGAGCTGTTTTTT
- TRBJ2-5 - TRBV27 CASSPRYQETQYF TGTGCCAGCAGTCCCCGGTACCAAGAGACCCAGTACTTC
- TRBJ2-7 few TRBV29-1 CSVLKRDEQYF TGCAGCGTACTAAAGCGGGACGAGCAGTACTTC
TRBD2 TRBJ2-7 - TRBV29-1 CSVETSDYEQYF TGCAGCGTAGAGACTAGCGATTACGAGCAGTACTTC
- TRBJ2-7 once TRBV6-2/TRBV6-3 CASSTPVWEKYEQYF TGTGCCAGCAGTACCCCCGTGTGGGAGAAGTACGAGCAGTACTTC
- TRBJ2-7 few TRBV9 CASARDNEQYF TGTGCCAGCGCCCGGGACAATGAGCAGTACTTC
TRBD2 TRBJ2-3 - TRBV5-1 CASSLGREDYTDTQYF TGCGCCAGCAGCTTGGGTCGGGAGGACTACACAGATACGCAGTATTTT
- TRBJ1-4 few TRBV28 CASSFSRRGYAEKLFF TGTGCCAGCAGTTTTTCCCGCAGGGGCTATGCTGAAAAACTGTTTTTT
TRBD1 TRBJ1-6 - TRBV12-3/TRBV12-4 CASSRRTGGSSPPHF TGTGCCAGCAGCCGCCGGACAGGGGGTAGCTCACCCCCCCACTTT
- TRBJ2-3 once TRBV28 CASSSRTAPRGYF TGTGCCAGCAGCTCACGGACAGCCCCACGGGGGTATTTT
- TRBJ1-2 - TRBV20-1 CSARDLDRLSHYGYTF TGCAGTGCTAGAGATCTGGACAGACTAAGCCACTATGGCTACACCTTC
- TRBJ2-3 - TRBV15 CATSSPINTGRLSTDTQYF TGTGCCACCAGCAGTCCTATTAACACAGGGCGCCTAAGCACAGATACGCAGTATTTT
- TRBJ2-7 - TRBV28 CASSSLTGLHGEQYF TGTGCCAGCAGTTCTCTCACGGGACTCCATGGCGAGCAGTACTTC
TRBD1 TRBJ1-6 - TRBV6-1 CASSVRDRGPSPLHF TGTGCCAGCAGTGTCCGGGACAGGGGGCCTTCACCCCTCCACTTT
TRBD1 TRBJ2-3 once TRBV11-3 CASSRDRERDTQYF TGTGCCAGCAGCCGGGACAGGGAAAGGGATACGCAGTATTTT
- TRBJ2-1 - TRBV6-2/TRBV6-3 CASSYSVGRAYHNEQFF TGTGCCAGCAGTTACTCGGTGGGACGAGCGTACCACAATGAGCAGTTCTTC
TRBD2 TRBJ2-1 - TRBV6-2/TRBV6-3 CASSRSSGGPNEQFF TGTGCCAGCAGCCGCTCTAGCGGGGGCCCAAATGAGCAGTTCTTC
- TRBJ2-5 - TRBV29-1 CSGQHGVETQYF TGCAGCGGACAGCACGGGGTAGAGACCCAGTACTTC
- TRBJ1-1 - TRBV5-1 CASSLEQGGWTEAFF TGCGCCAGCAGCTTGGAACAGGGTGGGTGGACTGAAGCTTTCTTT
TRBD2 TRBJ2-7 - TRBV20-1 CSVLAGASYEQYF TGCAGTGTACTAGCGGGAGCTTCCTACGAGCAGTACTTC
- TRBJ2-2 few TRBV6-2/TRBV6-3 CASSPRHTGELFF TGTGCCAGCAGCCCTAGACACACCGGGGAGCTGTTTTTT
- TRBJ2-3 - TRBV9 CASSLEVGGADTQYF TGTGCCAGCAGCCTCGAGGTGGGAGGAGCAGATACGCAGTATTTT
- TRBJ2-1 - TRBV24-1 CATSPTVYNEQFF TGTGCCACCAGCCCGACAGTCTACAATGAGCAGTTCTTC
- TRBJ2-5 few TRBV21-1 CASSKALSRESGQETQYF TGTGCCAGCAGCAAAGCGCTTTCCAGGGAGTCTGGTCAAGAGACCCAGTACTTC
- TRBJ1-6 - TRBV25-1 CASRGDNSPLHF TGTGCCAGCAGGGGTGATAATTCACCCCTCCACTTT
- TRBJ1-6 - TRBV12-3/TRBV12-4 CASSQPSPLHF TGTGCCAGCAGCCAGCCTTCACCCCTCCACTTT
TRBD1 TRBJ1-2 - TRBV10-3 CAISEARTGGECGYTF TGTGCCATCAGTGAGGCAAGGACAGGGGGCGAGTGTGGCTACACCTTC
- TRBJ2-7 - TRBV28 CASSLFQRTSYEQYF TGTGCCAGCAGTTTATTCCAGAGAACGTCCTACGAGCAGTACTTC
- TRBJ2-5 many TRBV9 CASSVGLGGETQYF TGTGCCAGCAGCGTAGGACTCGGCGGGGAGACCCAGTACTTC
- TRBJ1-1 - TRBV10-3 CAISGTGNTEAFF TGTGCCATCAGTGGAACAGGGAACACTGAAGCTTTCTTT
TRBD2 TRBJ2-1 few TRBV7-2 CASSLRTSGTHYNEQFF TGTGCCAGCAGCTTAAGGACTAGCGGGACCCACTACAATGAGCAGTTCTTC
- TRBJ2-5 - TRBV6-2/TRBV6-3 CASSKTRETQYF TGTGCCAGCAGCAAAACTCGGGAGACCCAGTACTTC